This TCR beta chain derives from a study of blood T cells in healthy people across ages. Healthy Caucasians from Russia aged about 6 to 100 served as donors. Using a J-beta primer mix together with a sample-barcoded 5' primer, a second PCR was run for roughly 7 to 12 cycles. TCRdb re-called the 5' RACE reads through MiXCR, storing one row per CDR3 protein. The sample holds 850,000 to 1,000,000 distinct CDR3 sequences, roughly 48% seen once. About this clonotype: What it binds is unknown.

Findings and limits, study-wide: Estimated diversity across one million T cells was deemed an underestimate.

The sequencing input was blood. This TCR was recovered from a man aged 25-45 years in good health.

Written as DNA, the CDR3 is TGTGCCGCGCGACCTCAAGAAAACAGGGAAGGGACCGACGAGCAGTACTTC. Its protein is CAARPQENREGTDEQYF. This sequence joins TRBV10-3 and TRBJ2-7; maybe TRBD1 (6 bases). V lost 11 bases and J lost 5, with 31 bases in between. This CDR3 contains 17 residues. Per the germline V gene, CDR1 is ENHRY and CDR2 is SYGVKD.